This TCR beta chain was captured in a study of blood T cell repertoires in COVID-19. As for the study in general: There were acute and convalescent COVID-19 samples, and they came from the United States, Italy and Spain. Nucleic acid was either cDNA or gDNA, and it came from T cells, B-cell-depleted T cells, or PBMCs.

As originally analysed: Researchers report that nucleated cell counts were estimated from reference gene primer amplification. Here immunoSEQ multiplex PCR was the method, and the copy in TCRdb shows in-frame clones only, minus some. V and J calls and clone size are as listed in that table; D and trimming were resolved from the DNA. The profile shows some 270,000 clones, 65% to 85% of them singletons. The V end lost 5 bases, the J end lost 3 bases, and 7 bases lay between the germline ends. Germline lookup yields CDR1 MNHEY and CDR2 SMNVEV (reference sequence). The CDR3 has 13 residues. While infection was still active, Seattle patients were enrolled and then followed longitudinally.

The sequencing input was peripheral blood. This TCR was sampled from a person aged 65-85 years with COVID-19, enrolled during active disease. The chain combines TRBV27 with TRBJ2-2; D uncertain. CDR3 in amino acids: CASSPGYTGELFF. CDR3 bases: TGTGCCAGCAGTCCAGGATACACCGGGGAGCTGTTTTTT.